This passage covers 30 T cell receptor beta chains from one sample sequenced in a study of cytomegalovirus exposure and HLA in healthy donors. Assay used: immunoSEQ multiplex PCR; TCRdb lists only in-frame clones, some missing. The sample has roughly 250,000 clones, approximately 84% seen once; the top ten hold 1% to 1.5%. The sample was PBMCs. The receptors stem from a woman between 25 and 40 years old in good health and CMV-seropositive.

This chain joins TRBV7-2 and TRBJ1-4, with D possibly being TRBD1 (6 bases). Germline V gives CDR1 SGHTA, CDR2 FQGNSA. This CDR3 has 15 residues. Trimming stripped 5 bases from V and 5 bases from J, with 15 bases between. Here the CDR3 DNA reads TGTGCCAGCAGCCCACAGACAGGCCCGAATGAAAAACTGTTTTTT. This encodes CASSPQTGPNEKLFF.

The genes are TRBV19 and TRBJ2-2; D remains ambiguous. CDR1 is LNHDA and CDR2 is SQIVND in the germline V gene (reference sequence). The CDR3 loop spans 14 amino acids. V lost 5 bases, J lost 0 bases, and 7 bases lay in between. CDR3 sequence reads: CASSGVANTGELFF. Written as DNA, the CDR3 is TGTGCCAGTAGTGGAGTAGCGAACACCGGGGAGCTGTTTTTT.

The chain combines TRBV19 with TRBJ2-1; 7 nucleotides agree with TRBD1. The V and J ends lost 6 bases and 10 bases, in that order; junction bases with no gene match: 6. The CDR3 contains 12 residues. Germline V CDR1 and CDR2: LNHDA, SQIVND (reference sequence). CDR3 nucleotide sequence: TGTGCCAGTAGGACAGGGTTTCGGGAGCAGTTCTTC. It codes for CASRTGFREQFF.

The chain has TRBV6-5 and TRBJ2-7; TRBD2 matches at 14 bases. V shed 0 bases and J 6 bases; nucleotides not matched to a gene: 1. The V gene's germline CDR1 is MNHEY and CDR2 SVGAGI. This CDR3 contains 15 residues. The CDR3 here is CASSYSTSGRGEQYF. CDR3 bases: TGTGCCAGCAGTTACTCGACTAGCGGGAGGGGCGAGCAGTACTTC.

The CDR3 is CASSELAGVVEQFF. The CDR3 region has the DNA TGTGCCAGCAGTGAGCTAGCGGGAGTTGTTGAGCAGTTCTTC. This rearrangement joins TRBV6-1 to TRBJ2-1; 10 nucleotides match TRBD2. With 3 bases clipped from V and 9 bases from J, the junction kept 5 bases outside the gene matches. The germline CDR1 and CDR2 sequences are MNHNS and SASEGT. CDR3 length: 14 residues.

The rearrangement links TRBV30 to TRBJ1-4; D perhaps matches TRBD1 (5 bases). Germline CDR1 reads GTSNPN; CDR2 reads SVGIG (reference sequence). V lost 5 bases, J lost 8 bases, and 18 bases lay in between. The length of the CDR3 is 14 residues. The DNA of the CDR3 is TGTGCCTGGGACGTCGGGGGGATTGGCGAAAAACTGTTTTTT. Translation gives CAWDVGGIGEKLFF.

The CDR3 DNA reads TGTGCCATCAGTGACTCGACAAATCAGCCCCAGCATTTT. Amino acids: CAISDSTNQPQHF. This rearrangement joins TRBV10-3 to TRBJ1-5, with D unresolved. V lost 3 bases to trimming and J lost 4 bases, with 7 bases between them. This CDR3 is built from 13 residues. CDR1 ENHRY and CDR2 SYGVKD come from the germline V gene.

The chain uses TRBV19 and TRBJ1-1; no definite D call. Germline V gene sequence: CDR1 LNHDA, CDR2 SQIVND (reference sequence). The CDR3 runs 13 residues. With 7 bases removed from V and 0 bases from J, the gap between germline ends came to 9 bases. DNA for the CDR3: TGTGCCAGTATCGAGAATATGAACACTGAAGCTTTCTTT. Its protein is CASIENMNTEAFF.

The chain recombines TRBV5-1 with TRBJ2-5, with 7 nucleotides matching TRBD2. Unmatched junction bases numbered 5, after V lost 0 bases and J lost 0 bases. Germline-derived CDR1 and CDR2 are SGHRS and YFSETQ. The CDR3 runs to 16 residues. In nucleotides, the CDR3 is TGCGCCAGCAGCTTGGGGGCTAGCGGATACCAAGAGACCCAGTACTTC. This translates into CASSLGASGYQETQYF.

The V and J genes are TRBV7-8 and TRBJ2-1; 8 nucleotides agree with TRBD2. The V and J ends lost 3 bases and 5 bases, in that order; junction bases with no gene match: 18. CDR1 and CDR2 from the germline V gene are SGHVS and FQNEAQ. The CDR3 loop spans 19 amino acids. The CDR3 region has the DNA TGTGCCAGCAGCTTTCGCCCCACTACGTTTCGGGGACTAGACAATGAGCAGTTCTTC. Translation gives CASSFRPTTFRGLDNEQFF.

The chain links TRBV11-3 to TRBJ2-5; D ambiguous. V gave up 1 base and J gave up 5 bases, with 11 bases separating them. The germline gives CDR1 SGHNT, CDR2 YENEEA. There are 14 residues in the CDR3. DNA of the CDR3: TGTGCCAGCAGCTTAGGCGGTATGTTTGAGACCCAGTACTTC. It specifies CASSLGGMFETQYF. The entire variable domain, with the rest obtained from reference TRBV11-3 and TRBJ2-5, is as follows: EAGVVQSPRYKIIEKKQPVAFWCNPISGHNTLYWYLQNLGQGPELLIRYENEEAVDDSQLPKDRFSAERLKGVDSTLKIQPAELGDSAVYLCASSLGGMFETQYFGPGTRLLVL.

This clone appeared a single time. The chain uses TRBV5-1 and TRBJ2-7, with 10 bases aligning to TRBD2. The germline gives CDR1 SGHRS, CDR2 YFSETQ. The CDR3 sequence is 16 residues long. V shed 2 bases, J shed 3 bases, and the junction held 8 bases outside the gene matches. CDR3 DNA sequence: TGCGCCAGCAGCTTCTGTACTAGCGGGATGTGCTACGAGCAGTACTTC. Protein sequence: CASSFCTSGMCYEQYF.

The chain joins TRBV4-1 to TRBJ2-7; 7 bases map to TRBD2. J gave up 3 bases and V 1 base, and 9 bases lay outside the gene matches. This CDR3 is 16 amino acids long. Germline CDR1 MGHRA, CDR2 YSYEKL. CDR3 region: CASSQARDYSFYEQYF. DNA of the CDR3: TGCGCCAGCAGCCAAGCGCGGGACTACTCCTTCTACGAGCAGTACTTC.

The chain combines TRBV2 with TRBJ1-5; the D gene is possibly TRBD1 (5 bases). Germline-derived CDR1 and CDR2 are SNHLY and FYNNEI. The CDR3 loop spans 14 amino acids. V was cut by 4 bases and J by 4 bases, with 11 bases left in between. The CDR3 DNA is TGTGCCAGCAGTGTTTACGGGGGGAATCAGCCCCAGCATTTT. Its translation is CASSVYGGNQPQHF. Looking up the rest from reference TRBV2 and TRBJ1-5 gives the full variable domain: EPEVTQTPSHQVTQMGQEVILRCVPISNHLYFYWYRQILGQKVEFLVSFYNNEISEKSEIFDDQFSVERPDGSNFTLKIRSTKLEDSAMYFCASSVYGGNQPQHFGDGTRLSIL.

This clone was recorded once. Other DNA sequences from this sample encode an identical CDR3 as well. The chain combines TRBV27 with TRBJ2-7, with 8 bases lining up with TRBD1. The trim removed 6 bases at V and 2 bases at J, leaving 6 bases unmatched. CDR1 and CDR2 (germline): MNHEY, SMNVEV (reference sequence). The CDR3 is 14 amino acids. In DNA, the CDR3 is TGTGCCAGCAGCCCCGGGACAGGACCCTACGAGCAGTACTTC. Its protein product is CASSPGTGPYEQYF.

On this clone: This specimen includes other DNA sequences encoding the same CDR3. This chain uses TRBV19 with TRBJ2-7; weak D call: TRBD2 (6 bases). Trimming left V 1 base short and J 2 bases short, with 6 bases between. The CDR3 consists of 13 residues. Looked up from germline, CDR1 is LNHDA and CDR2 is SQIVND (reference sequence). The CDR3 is CASSIGTTYEQYF. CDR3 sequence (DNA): TGTGCCAGTAGTATAGGGACTACCTACGAGCAGTACTTC.

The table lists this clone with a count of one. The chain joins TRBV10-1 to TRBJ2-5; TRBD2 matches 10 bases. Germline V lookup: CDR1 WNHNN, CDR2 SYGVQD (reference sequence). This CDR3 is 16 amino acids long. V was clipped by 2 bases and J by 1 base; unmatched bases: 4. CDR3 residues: CASSELAGEPQETQYF. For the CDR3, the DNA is TGCGCCAGCAGTGAGCTAGCGGGAGAGCCCCAAGAGACCCAGTACTTC.

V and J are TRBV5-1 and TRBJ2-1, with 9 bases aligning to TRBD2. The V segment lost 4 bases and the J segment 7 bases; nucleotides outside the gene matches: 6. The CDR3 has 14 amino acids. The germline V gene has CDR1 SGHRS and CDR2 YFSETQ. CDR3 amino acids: CASSLISGSNEQFF. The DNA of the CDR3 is TGCGCCAGCAGCCTCATTAGCGGGAGTAATGAGCAGTTCTTC.

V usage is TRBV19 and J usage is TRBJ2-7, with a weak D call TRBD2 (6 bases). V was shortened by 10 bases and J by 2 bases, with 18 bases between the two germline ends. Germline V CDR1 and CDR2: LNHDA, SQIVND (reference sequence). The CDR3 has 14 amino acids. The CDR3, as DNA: TGTGCCACCTCACGGTCTAGCGCGACCTACGAGCAGTACTTC. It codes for CATSRSSATYEQYF.

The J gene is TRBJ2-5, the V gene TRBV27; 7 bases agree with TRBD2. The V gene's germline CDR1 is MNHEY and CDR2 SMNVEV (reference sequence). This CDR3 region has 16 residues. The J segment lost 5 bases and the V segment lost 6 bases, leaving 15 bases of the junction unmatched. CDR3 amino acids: CASSLEPGLFSETQYF. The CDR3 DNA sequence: TGTGCCAGCAGCCTCGAACCGGGACTATTCTCCGAGACCCAGTACTTC.

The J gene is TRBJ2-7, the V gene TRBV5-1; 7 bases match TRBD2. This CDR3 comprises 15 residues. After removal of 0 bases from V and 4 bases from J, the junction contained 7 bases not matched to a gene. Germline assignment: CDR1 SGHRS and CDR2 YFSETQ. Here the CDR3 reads CASSLAGRPDYEQYF. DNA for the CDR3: TGCGCCAGCAGCTTGGCCGGGAGGCCGGATTACGAGCAGTACTTC.

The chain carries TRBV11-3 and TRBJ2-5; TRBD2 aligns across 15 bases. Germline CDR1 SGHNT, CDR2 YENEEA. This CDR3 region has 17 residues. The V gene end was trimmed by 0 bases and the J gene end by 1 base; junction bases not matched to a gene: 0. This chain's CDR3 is CASSLEGLAGGQETQYF. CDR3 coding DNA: TGTGCCAGCAGCTTAGAGGGACTAGCGGGAGGCCAAGAGACCCAGTACTTC.

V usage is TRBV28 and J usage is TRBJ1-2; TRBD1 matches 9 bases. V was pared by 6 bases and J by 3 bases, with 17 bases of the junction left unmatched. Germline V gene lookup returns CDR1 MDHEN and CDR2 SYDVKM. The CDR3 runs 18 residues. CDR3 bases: TGTGCCAGCAGCCGCAGCCCGGGACAGGGAATCAAGCACTATGGCTACACCTTC. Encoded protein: CASSRSPGQGIKHYGYTF.

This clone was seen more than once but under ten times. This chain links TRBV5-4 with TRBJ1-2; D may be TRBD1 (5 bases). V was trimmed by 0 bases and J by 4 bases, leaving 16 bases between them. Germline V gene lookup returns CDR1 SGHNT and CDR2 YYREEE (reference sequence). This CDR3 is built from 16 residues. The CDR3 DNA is TGTGCCAGCAGCTTGGGGGCCGACAGCGCTCCCTATGGCTACACCTTC. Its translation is CASSLGADSAPYGYTF.

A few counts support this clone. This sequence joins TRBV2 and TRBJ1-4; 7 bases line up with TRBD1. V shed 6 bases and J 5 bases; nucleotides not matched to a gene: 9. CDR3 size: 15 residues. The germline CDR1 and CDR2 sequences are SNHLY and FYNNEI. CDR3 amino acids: CASRAPGQYNEKLFF. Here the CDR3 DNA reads TGTGCCAGCAGGGCACCGGGACAGTACAATGAAAAACTGTTTTTT.

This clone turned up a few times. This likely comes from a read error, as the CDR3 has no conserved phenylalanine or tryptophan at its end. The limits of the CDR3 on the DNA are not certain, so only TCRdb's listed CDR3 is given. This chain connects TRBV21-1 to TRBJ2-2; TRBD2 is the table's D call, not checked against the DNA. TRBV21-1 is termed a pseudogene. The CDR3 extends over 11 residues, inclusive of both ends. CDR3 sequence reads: CASSKNSSRLL.

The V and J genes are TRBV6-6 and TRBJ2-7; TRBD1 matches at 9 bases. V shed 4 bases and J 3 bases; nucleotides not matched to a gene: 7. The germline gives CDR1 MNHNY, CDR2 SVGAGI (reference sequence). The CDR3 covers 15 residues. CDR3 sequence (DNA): TGTGCCAGCAGTTGGGGGGACAGGGTTCTCTACGAGCAGTACTTC. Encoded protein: CASSWGDRVLYEQYF.

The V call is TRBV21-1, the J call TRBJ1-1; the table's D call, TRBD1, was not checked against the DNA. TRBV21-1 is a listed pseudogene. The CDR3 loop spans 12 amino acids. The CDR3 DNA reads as TGTGCCAGCAGCAACCGGACAGGGGGAGCTTTCTTT. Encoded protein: CASSNRTGGAFF.

The CDR3 loop is CATSRTPRVGKNIQYF. CDR3 DNA sequence: TGTGCCACCAGCAGAACTCCGAGGGTTGGCAAAAACATTCAGTACTTC. The V call is TRBV15, the J call TRBJ2-4; D may be TRBD2 (5 bases). Germline values: CDR1 LNHNV, CDR2 YYDKDF (reference sequence). This CDR3 is 16 amino acids long. Trimming removed 2 bases at V and 3 bases at J, with 14 bases between.

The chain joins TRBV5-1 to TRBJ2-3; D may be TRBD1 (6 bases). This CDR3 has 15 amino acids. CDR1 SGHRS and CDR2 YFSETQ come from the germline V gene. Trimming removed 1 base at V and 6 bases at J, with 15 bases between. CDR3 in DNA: TGCGCCAGCAGCTTGTCAGGGGATAGCTACGATACGCAGTATTTT. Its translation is CASSLSGDSYDTQYF.